Sequencing of this TCR beta chain was carried out in a study of blood T cell repertoires in COVID-19. About the study: Italy, Spain and the United States were the sources of the convalescent and acute COVID-19 samples. From T cells, B-cell-depleted T cells, or PBMCs came the material, which was cDNA or gDNA.

As handled by the study authors: Researchers report that nucleated cell counts were estimated from reference gene primer amplification. The repertoire was sequenced with immunoSEQ multiplex PCR; TCRdb's copy has only in-frame clones and lacks some. That table gives V, J and clone size, and the DNA gave D and trimming. The profile shows 200,000 to 250,000 clones, roughly nine tenths of them singletons. Sequencing was performed on peripheral blood. The TCR was taken from a man in his fifties or sixties with acute or convalescent COVID-19.

CDR3 sequence (DNA): TGTGCCAGCAGTTCCCAGGCGACTAGCGGGAAGGGATACAATGAGCAGTTCTTC. Amino acids: CASSSQATSGKGYNEQFF. The rearrangement links TRBV14 to TRBJ2-1, with 11 bases aligning to TRBD2. This CDR3 has 18 amino acids. Per the germline V gene, CDR1 is SGHDN and CDR2 is FVKESK. The ends lost 6 bases at V and 4 bases at J; junction bases unmatched: 14.